This is a list of T cell receptor beta chains from one sample in a study of early T cells in non-severe SARS-CoV-2 infection. MiXCR, applied by TCRdb to the 5' RACE reads, yields one record per CDR3 protein. This sample has roughly 80,000 distinct CDR3 sequences, with 11% to 15% found just once. Sequencing was done on a sample of whole blood. These receptors were obtained from an adult who was a healthcare worker with PCR-confirmed SARS-CoV-2 infection or an uninfected control (not recorded which). Each CDR3 is given with its conserved first and last residue.

j_call v_call cdr3_aa
TRBJ2-1 TRBV19 CASSIDIEGNEQFF
TRBJ2-7 TRBV11-2 CASRGGQGRPSYEQYF
TRBJ2-1 TRBV7-3 CASSLTMANEQFF
TRBJ2-7 TRBV6-2/TRBV6-3 CASSYGTGSRSYEQYF
TRBJ2-1 TRBV20-1 CSARPEREQFF
TRBJ2-5 TRBV29-1 CSVEAGARETQYF
TRBJ2-1 TRBV29-1 CSAGTAYNEQFF
TRBJ2-5 TRBV7-8 CASSQGRKETQYF
TRBJ2-2 TRBV29-1 CSVVPQINTGELFF
TRBJ2-1 TRBV24-1 CATSGSRGNEQFF
TRBJ1-3 TRBV6-5 CASSYQGGDTIYF
TRBJ2-7 TRBV10-1 CASSDGQGASYEQYF
TRBJ1-3 TRBV5-1 CASSLAALANSGNTIYF
TRBJ2-7 TRBV7-9 CASSLGGGPDGEQYF
TRBJ2-7 TRBV9 CASSPLGDYLYEQYF
TRBJ2-3 TRBV4-1 CASSQAAREESNTQYF
TRBJ1-1 TRBV27 CASSLQRDTEAFF
TRBJ2-5 TRBV5-1 CASSLEDRGIQETQYF
TRBJ2-7 TRBV30 CARRQWDEQYF
TRBJ2-1 TRBV3-1 CASSQGLAGGHEQFF
TRBJ1-1 TRBV5-1 CASSFPGRDTEAFF
TRBJ1-1 TRBV6-5 CASSYSRALNTEAFF
TRBJ2-1 TRBV5-4 CASSLGGGPTYNEQFF
TRBJ2-2 TRBV6-4 CASSPGPYTGELFF
TRBJ1-2 TRBV19 CASSIDSFYGYTF
TRBJ2-3 TRBV7-9 CASSLELAGDGKDTQYF